Below, one TCR beta chain is given with its context. The antigen it recognizes is unknown. The sample holds no much larger clone one base away, and base qualities are not on file. The data belong to a study of T cells in tuberculosis (dated 2018 in TCRdb). Looking at the study overall: In the study, CD1B tetramers and high-throughput TCR immunosequencing were combined to characterize T cells specific for the mycobacterial lipid antigen glucose monomycolate (GMM). In a South African clinical cohort, IGRA-negative adolescents, IGRA-positive adolescents with latent tuberculosis and adults with active tuberculosis were compared, with roughly 10 people in each group. Active tuberculosis patient PBMC were archived before or within 7 days of starting standard anti-tuberculosis treatment. The paper as a whole reports these results and caveats: Smaller NN-distances were partly driven by shorter CDR3-alpha lengths in active tuberculosis patients, and statistical significance was not reached for the TCR-beta difference. With the diverse GMM-specific repertoire as input, a classifier achieved 80% to 90% accuracy (AUROC about 0.93), whereas GEM motif frequencies as input gave roughly 70% accuracy. Smaller mean NN-distances to GMM-specific TCRs were observed in active tuberculosis TCR-alpha repertoires than in IGRA-negative controls, suggesting clonal expansion of GMM-specific TCRs. Clinical samples were selected based on which cryopreserved specimens were available, and the active tuberculosis cases were adults whereas the controls were adolescents.

The immunoSEQ multiplex PCR assay was used to generate TCR libraries, with TCR-beta and/or TCR-alpha/delta assays applied to each sample. The amplified TCR libraries were sequenced using the Illumina high-throughput platform. The source study handled its data this way. Clustering and dimensionality reduction relied on pairwise TCRdist distances among GMM-specific receptors from T cells that were either sorted ex vivo or expanded in vitro. Each clinical repertoire was scored by mean NN-distance, the average TCRdist to the nearest 10% of tetramer-positive reference sequences. GEM TCR motif frequency was calculated as the fraction of unique TCRs that matched known GEM sequences by V/J usage and CDR3 length. Linear discriminant analysis with leave-one-out cross-validation, implemented in scikit-learn, was used to classify active tuberculosis. In TCRdb, the immuneACCESS table is reduced to in-frame sequences with V and J assigned. These tables do not hold every clone; where another copy was compared, an unresolved V gene accounts for under half, and the others remain unexplained. The DNA was the basis for D and trimming; V, J and clone size are from that table. The sample profile shows about 34,000 clones; approximately 90% of them were found once. The top ten hold approximately 2.3% of the sample.

From the cysteine through the phenylalanine, the CDR3 covers 16 amino acids. Left in the record is the CDR3 DNA by itself, 48 bases read in frame from the first base. From a lookup of the germline V gene, CDR1 and CDR2 are MDHEN and SYDVKM. The V end loses 2 bases and the J end loses 5 bases, and a stretch of 18 bases separates them. The time point label corresponds to: new active TB diagnosis, blood taken before or within 7 days of starting treatment. The active tuberculosis patients were newly diagnosed, HIV-seronegative South African adults aged 18 years or older. Confirmation of active tuberculosis was obtained by positive sputum smear microscopy and/or positive M. tuberculosis culture. Immunosequencing was performed on unsorted cryopreserved PBMC, with 80,000 to 100,000 T cells per clinical donor covered on average.

This clonotype was sampled from an adult with tuberculosis. Specimen: PBMCs, collected at tuberculosis diagnosis. The rearranged chain carries TRBV28 and TRBJ1-2; the D segment cannot be called with confidence. The CDR3 protein: CASSLPGNLRIYGYTF. The DNA sequence is as follows: TGTGCCAGCAGTTTACCCGGGAACCTCCGCATTTATGGCTACACCTTC.